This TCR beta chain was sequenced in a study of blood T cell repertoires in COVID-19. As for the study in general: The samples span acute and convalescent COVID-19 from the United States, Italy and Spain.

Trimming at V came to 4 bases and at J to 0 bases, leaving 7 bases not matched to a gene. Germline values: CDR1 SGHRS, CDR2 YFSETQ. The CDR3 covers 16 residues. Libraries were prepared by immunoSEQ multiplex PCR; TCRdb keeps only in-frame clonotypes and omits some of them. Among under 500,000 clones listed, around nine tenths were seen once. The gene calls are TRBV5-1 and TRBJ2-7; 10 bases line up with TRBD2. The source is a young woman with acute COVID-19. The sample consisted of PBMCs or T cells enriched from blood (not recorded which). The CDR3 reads CASSPDSGGISYEQYF. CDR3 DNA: TGCGCCAGCAGCCCAGATAGCGGGGGGATCTCCTACGAGCAGTACTTC.